This is a list of T cell receptor beta chains from one sample in a study of human T cells and chemical hapten exposure. From the RACE reads, TCRdb called clonotypes with MiXCR, one entry per CDR3 protein. The sample lists some 60,000 distinct CDR3 sequences; about 11% were seen once. This material consisted of whole blood, taken in connection with sensitization to the hapten diphenylcyclopropenone (DPC). These receptors were collected from a woman aged 35 to 49 with alopecia areata. Some clones in this sample may be carry-over from other donors' samples. CDR3s include the opening cysteine and the closing phenylalanine or tryptophan. D genes are given only for firm matches. Clone size, where shown, is once, few, many, or a class for clones that have expanded.

size,J,V,D,DNA,CDR3
NA,TRBJ1-2,TRBV7-3,TRBD1,TGTGCCAGCAGCTTCCAGGGACAGGGAAGCTATGGCTACACCTTC,CASSFQGQGSYGYTF
many,TRBJ2-5,TRBV6-2/TRBV6-3,NA,TGTGCCAGCAGTTATCCGGAGACCCAGTACTTC,CASSYPETQYF
many,TRBJ2-2,TRBV4-3,NA,TGCGCCAGCAGCCAAGATTGGCGGATAAACACCGGGGAGCTGTTTTTT,CASSQDWRINTGELFF
NA,TRBJ2-5,TRBV29-1,NA,TGCAGCGTTCGGACAGAAGAGACCCAGTACTTC,CSVRTEETQYF
NA,TRBJ1-1,TRBV20-1,NA,TGCAGTGCTCTGGACAGCGTGAACACTGAAGCTTTCTTT,CSALDSVNTEAFF
many,TRBJ2-7,TRBV6-2/TRBV6-3,NA,TGTGCCAGCAGTTCTTACGCGGGAATCATCTCCTACGAGCAGTACTTC,CASSSYAGIISYEQYF
NA,TRBJ2-5,TRBV12-3/TRBV12-4,NA,TGTGCCAGCAGCCGGGACTACCAAGAGACCCAGTACTTC,CASSRDYQETQYF
many,TRBJ2-7,TRBV7-2,NA,TGTGCCAGCAGCCTGGATGGGCCGAAGCAGTACTTC,CASSLDGPKQYF
NA,TRBJ2-5,TRBV6-2/TRBV6-3,NA,TGTGCCAGCAGTTACTGGGGGCGGTACCAAGAGACCCAGTACTTC,CASSYWGRYQETQYF
few,TRBJ2-1,TRBV28,TRBD1,TGTGCCAGCAGCGTTCGACAGGGGGCGGGTTACAATGAGCAGTTCTTC,CASSVRQGAGYNEQFF
many,TRBJ1-3,TRBV11-2,TRBD1,TGTGCCAGCAGCCTATCTCCGGGACAGGGCTCTGGAAACACCATATATTTT,CASSLSPGQGSGNTIYF
NA,TRBJ2-2,TRBV29-1,NA,TGCAGCGTTGATGGCACCGGGGAGCTGTTTTTT,CSVDGTGELFF
NA,TRBJ2-1,TRBV24-1,NA,TGTGCCACCAGTGAAGTACCCTACAATGAGCAGTTCTTC,CATSEVPYNEQFF
NA,TRBJ2-1,TRBV9,NA,TGTGCCAGCAGCCCGGACAGTCGCGAGCAGTTCTTC,CASSPDSREQFF
NA,TRBJ2-7,TRBV12-2,NA,TGTGCAAGTCGCTCCCCGTCCCCTCTAGCGGGTGACGACCACGAGCAGTACTTC,CASRSPSPLAGDDHEQYF
few,TRBJ2-7,TRBV7-9,NA,TGTGCCAGCACCCAGGCAGGGCCCTCCTACGAGCAGTACTTC,CASTQAGPSYEQYF
few,TRBJ1-6,TRBV6-6,TRBD1,TGTGCCAGCAGACCCCGACAGGGGTCACAGTCACCCCTCCACTTT,CASRPRQGSQSPLHF
NA,TRBJ1-5,TRBV5-1,NA,TGCGCCAGCAGCTTGGAGGGGCAGGCCAATCAGCCCCAGCATTTT,CASSLEGQANQPQHF
many,TRBJ2-7,TRBV7-2,NA,TGTGCCAGCAGCCTTGCCAGGTCTAGCGAGGGCTACGAGCAGTACTTC,CASSLARSSEGYEQYF
few,TRBJ1-4,TRBV7-8,NA,TGTGCCAGCAGCTCCCCACGAGGAGCCGCAACTAATGAAAAACTGTTTTTT,CASSSPRGAATNEKLFF
many,TRBJ1-5,TRBV12-3/TRBV12-4,TRBD1,TGTGCCAGCAGTAAGGACAGGAGCAATCAGCCCCAGCATTTT,CASSKDRSNQPQHF
NA,TRBJ2-2,TRBV27,NA,TGTGTCAGCAGGTACAGGGTCTTAGACACCGGGGAGCTGTTTTTT,CVSRYRVLDTGELFF
many,TRBJ2-1,TRBV19,NA,TGTGCCAGTAGTATACGGGGTGATGAGCAGTTCTTC,CASSIRGDEQFF
many,TRBJ1-1,TRBV9,NA,TGTGCCAGCAGCGTGGAGGGGGTCAGCACTGAAGCTTTCTTT,CASSVEGVSTEAFF
NA,TRBJ2-7,TRBV6-2/TRBV6-3,NA,TGTGCCAGCCACAGGGAATACTACGAGCAGTACTTC,CASHREYYEQYF
few,TRBJ1-5,TRBV11-2,NA,TGTGCCAGCAGCCTACCAGGACGGGATGGGAATCAGCCCCAGCATTTT,CASSLPGRDGNQPQHF
few,TRBJ2-5,TRBV9,NA,TGTGCCAGCAGCGTAGCGGCGGTCCAAGAGACCCAGTACTTC,CASSVAAVQETQYF
many,TRBJ1-1,TRBV3-1,NA,TGTGCCAGCAGCCGCGGAACTGGGGCTGAAGCTTTCTTT,CASSRGTGAEAFF
few,TRBJ2-7,TRBV20-1,NA,TGCAGTGCTAGAAGGCCGGGACCCCCCTACGAGCAGTACTTC,CSARRPGPPYEQYF
NA,TRBJ2-3,TRBV6-2/TRBV6-3,NA,TGTGCCAGCAGTTTTGATGTGATGCAGGGGAGGGCAGATACGCAGTATTTT,CASSFDVMQGRADTQYF
few,TRBJ2-4,TRBV12-3/TRBV12-4,NA,TGTGCCAGCAGTTTGGGAGGGGGAGCCAAAAACATTCAGTACTTC,CASSLGGGAKNIQYF
many,TRBJ1-5,TRBV7-9,NA,TGTGCCAGCAGCCCGGGGACCGAACATCAGCCCCAGCATTTT,CASSPGTEHQPQHF
many,TRBJ2-1,TRBV7-3,NA,TGTGCCAGCAGCCTCACTCAATACAATGAGCAGTTCTTC,CASSLTQYNEQFF
many,TRBJ1-4,TRBV18,NA,TGTGCCAGCTCATCCCACGTGGGCAGCGGTAATGAAAAACTGTTTTTT,CASSSHVGSGNEKLFF
NA,TRBJ2-7,TRBV18,NA,TGTGCCAGCTCCCACAACAGAGGGTACGAGCAGTACTTC,CASSHNRGYEQYF
many,TRBJ2-2,TRBV7-3,NA,TGTGCCAGCAGGGTAGAAGGGCCCGGGGAGCTGTTTTTT,CASRVEGPGELFF
NA,TRBJ2-7,TRBV11-2,NA,TGTGCCAGCAGCTCGGGTTTTTACGAGCAGTACTTC,CASSSGFYEQYF
few,TRBJ2-4,TRBV7-2,TRBD2,TGTGCCAGCAGCTCCCAAGGACTAGCGGGAGGGATTGGCGCCAAAAACATTCAGTACTTC,CASSSQGLAGGIGAKNIQYF
many,TRBJ1-1,TRBV19,NA,TGTGCCAGTAGTAGTGGACGGGGGATGAACACTGAAGCTTTCTTT,CASSSGRGMNTEAFF
few,TRBJ2-1,TRBV6-2/TRBV6-3,NA,TGTGCCAGCAGTTACTCCTTGGCACAAAGCAGCTCCTACAATGAGCAGTTCTTC,CASSYSLAQSSSYNEQFF
many,TRBJ2-5,TRBV6-2/TRBV6-3,NA,TGTGCCAGCGGACGGCAGCCTCAAGAGACCCAGTACTTC,CASGRQPQETQYF
few,TRBJ1-1,TRBV6-5,NA,TGTGCCAGCAGTGAACCGGGGGGGTTATGGGCTGAAGCTTTCTTT,CASSEPGGLWAEAFF
few,TRBJ2-2,TRBV3-1,NA,TGTGCCAGCAGCCTCCCGGTTGGAGGGGACACCGGGGAGCTGTTTTTT,CASSLPVGGDTGELFF
NA,TRBJ2-7,TRBV7-9,TRBD1,TGTGCCAGCAGCTTAGAGGGGGCCCAATCCTACGAGCAGTACTTC,CASSLEGAQSYEQYF
many,TRBJ1-1,TRBV5-6,NA,TGTGCCAGCAGCCCACGAGGTCTTAGGGGTAACACTGAAGCTTTCTTT,CASSPRGLRGNTEAFF
NA,TRBJ2-7,TRBV5-4,NA,TGTGCCAGCAGCCCCCAGCAGGGTGTCTCCTACGAGCAGTACTTC,CASSPQQGVSYEQYF
many,TRBJ2-2,TRBV30,NA,TGTGCCTGGAGGAGGGATACCGGGGAGCTGTTTTTT,CAWRRDTGELFF
NA,TRBJ2-5,TRBV20-1,NA,TGCAGTGCTAGCGAGACTAGTCGAGAGACCCAGTACTTC,CSASETSRETQYF
many,TRBJ1-1,TRBV18,TRBD1,TGTGCCAGCTCACCGGTCAGCACAGGGGGGACTGAAGCTTTCTTT,CASSPVSTGGTEAFF
many,TRBJ1-1,TRBV27,NA,TGTGCCAGCAGTCAAAGGAACACTGAAGCTTTCTTT,CASSQRNTEAFF
many,TRBJ2-1,TRBV28,NA,TGTGCCAGCAGTTTAGGGGGAGCGAGGAACAATGAGCAGTTCTTC,CASSLGGARNNEQFF
NA,TRBJ2-7,TRBV4-3,NA,TGCGCCAGCAGCCCCCAACCCTACGAGCAGTACTTC,CASSPQPYEQYF
NA,TRBJ1-1,TRBV7-3,NA,TGTGCCAGCAGCTTACCGGACGGGAAAGCTTTCTTT,CASSLPDGKAFF
few,TRBJ1-5,TRBV19,NA,TGTGCCAGTAGTCCCGGACTTTTCCATCAGCCCCAGCATTTT,CASSPGLFHQPQHF
many,TRBJ2-7,TRBV6-2/TRBV6-3,TRBD1,TGTGCCAGCAGTTTCATTTCACCGGGACAGGGAGCCTACGAGCAGTACTTC,CASSFISPGQGAYEQYF
many,TRBJ2-1,TRBV6-4,TRBD2,TGTGCCACACGGGGGGTCTACAATGAGCAGTTCTTC,CATRGVYNEQFF
NA,TRBJ1-2,TRBV9,NA,TGTGCCAGCGCCTTTGAGGCCTGGAGGGATGGAGGCTACACCTTC,CASAFEAWRDGGYTF